These 31 T cell receptor beta chains originate from one sample sequenced in a study of blood T cell repertoires in COVID-19. The assay was immunoSEQ multiplex PCR, and TCRdb's table has in-frame clones only and misses some. The sample lists just over 90,000 clones; 90% were seen once. Sequencing was carried out using peripheral blood. The source of these receptors is a human donor with active COVID-19. The donor label of this sample is uncertain.

The CDR3 DNA is TGCGCCAGCAGCTTCGACAGTACCTCTGGAAACACCATATATTTT. This translates into CASSFDSTSGNTIYF. The rearrangement links TRBV5-1 to TRBJ1-3; a possible D gene is TRBD1 (5 bases). CDR1 and CDR2 (germline): SGHRS, YFSETQ. V lost 2 bases to trimming and J lost 0 bases, with 9 bases between them. The CDR3 has 15 residues. Using reference TRBV5-1 and TRBJ1-3 for the parts outside the CDR3, the full variable domain is KAGVTQTPRYLIKTRGQQVTLSCSPISGHRSVSWYQQTPGQGLQFLFEYFSETQRNKGNFPGRFSGRQFSNSRSEMNVSTLELGDSALYLCASSFDSTSGNTIYFGEGSWLTVV.

The chain uses TRBV9 and TRBJ2-1; 7 bases map to TRBD1. The CDR3 consists of 17 residues. Germline V lookup: CDR1 SGDLS, CDR2 YYNGEE. Germline trimming cut 6 bases from V and 4 bases from J; bases unmatched to any gene: 16. The CDR3 DNA reads as TGTGCCAGCACCGTCGGGTCCGGGACAGCTACTTACAATGAGCAGTTCTTC. Amino acids: CASTVGSGTATYNEQFF. Variable domain in full (rest from reference TRBV9 and TRBJ2-1): DSGVTQTPKHLITATGQRVTLRCSPRSGDLSVYWYQQSLDQGLQFLIQYYNGEERAKGNILERFSAQQFPDLHSELNLSSLELGDSALYFCASTVGSGTATYNEQFFGPGTRLTVL.

V gene TRBV12-5 combines with J gene TRBJ2-1, with D perhaps matching TRBD1 (5 bases). The CDR3 has 13 residues. V shed 6 bases and J shed 3 bases, with 9 bases lying between them. Looked up from germline, CDR1 is LGHNT and CDR2 is FRNRAP. DNA for the CDR3: TGTGCTAGTGGGGGGCCGGGCTACAATGAGCAGTTCTTC. Translating gives CASGGPGYNEQFF.

In its sample, this clone was seen a few times. The chain links TRBV6-5 to TRBJ2-7, with TRBD2 matching over 11 bases. CDR3 length: 15 amino acids. The germline V gene encodes CDR1 MNHEY and CDR2 SVGAGI. Trimming cost V 5 bases and J 1 base; bases outside gene matches: 4. The CDR3 DNA is TGTGCCAGCAGTCCCGGGACTAGCGGATCCTACGAGCAGTACTTC. Amino acids: CASSPGTSGSYEQYF.

This chain uses TRBV6-5 with TRBJ1-4; TRBD1 might be the D (5 bases). The CDR3 covers 16 residues. Germline lookup yields CDR1 MNHEY and CDR2 SVGAGI. V was clipped by 2 bases and J by 3 bases, with 13 bases between them. In nucleotides, the CDR3 is TGTGCCAGCAGTTACCTACAGGAAAGGGCTAATGAAAAACTGTTTTTT. Translated, it gives CASSYLQERANEKLFF.

V is TRBV6-5 and J is TRBJ1-1; D is ambiguous. Germline V gene lookup returns CDR1 MNHEY and CDR2 SVGAGI. V lost 2 bases and J lost 8, with 15 bases in between. This CDR3 has 14 amino acids. The CDR3 DNA follows: TGTGCCAGCAGTTACGAGAGCGTCCGGGAGGAAGCTTTCTTT. It is translated as CASSYESVREEAFF.

V is TRBV2 and J is TRBJ2-7, with TRBD1 as a possible D gene (5 bases). Germline V gene lookup returns CDR1 SNHLY and CDR2 FYNNEI. This CDR3 has 11 residues. Trimming removed 5 bases from V and 9 bases from J, with 11 bases in between. As DNA, the CDR3 is TGTGCCAGCAGTCCACAGGAAGGGCAGTACTTC. As protein: CASSPQEGQYF.

In regard to this clone: Other nucleotide sequences in the sample specify the same CDR3. V and J are TRBV11-2 and TRBJ2-7; unclear D gene. Germline V gives CDR1 SGHAT, CDR2 FQNNGV. The V and J ends lost 6 bases and 2 bases respectively, with 5 bases between them. The CDR3 loop spans 11 amino acids. The CDR3 is CASSSTYEQYF. The CDR3, as DNA: TGTGCCAGCAGTTCCACCTACGAGCAGTACTTC.

The chain has TRBV5-4 and TRBJ2-1; D is perhaps TRBD1 (6 bases). The CDR3 is made up of 14 amino acids. The germline gives CDR1 SGHNT, CDR2 YYREEE (reference sequence). The V end was cut by 4 bases, the J end by 7 bases, with 15 bases between. The CDR3 DNA reads TGTGCCAGCAGCCTAAGCAGGGGAAGGAATGAGCAGTTCTTC. It specifies CASSLSRGRNEQFF.

This clone came up once. J is TRBJ1-1 and V is TRBV9; D ambiguous. Germline CDR1 and CDR2: SGDLS and YYNGEE. The CDR3 is made up of 14 amino acids. The V end lost 4 bases, the J end lost 2 bases, and 12 bases lay between the germline ends. CDR3 DNA: TGTGCCAGCAGCCCAAACGTGGGCAACACTGAAGCTTTCTTT. As protein: CASSPNVGNTEAFF.

V and J are TRBV14 and TRBJ2-7; D unclear. The CDR3 has 14 amino acids. Trimming cost V 3 bases and J 6 bases, with 15 bases left between them. Germline values: CDR1 SGHDN, CDR2 FVKESK. The CDR3 sequence is CASSHRSSSPEQYF. The CDR3 DNA reads as TGTGCCAGCAGCCATCGCAGTTCCTCTCCCGAGCAGTACTTC.

V and J are TRBV4-1 and TRBJ2-3; a weak D match, TRBD1 (6 bases). CDR3 size: 14 residues. Trimming pared 2 bases from V and 8 bases from J, leaving 14 bases between. From germline, CDR1 is MGHRA and CDR2 YSYEKL. In DNA form, the CDR3 reads TGCGCCAGCAGCCAACAACAGGGTGGTGGTACGCAGTATTTT. Translated, it gives CASSQQQGGGTQYF.

V usage is TRBV18 and J usage is TRBJ2-1; 7 bases align to TRBD1. The J segment lost 4 bases and the V segment lost 2 bases, leaving 5 bases of the junction unmatched. Germline V CDR1 and CDR2: KGHSH, LQKENI. The CDR3 sequence is 15 residues long. CDR3 loop: CASSPRGQSYNEQFF. Written as DNA, the CDR3 is TGTGCCAGCTCACCAAGGGGACAGTCTTACAATGAGCAGTTCTTC.

V usage is TRBV7-3 and J usage is TRBJ1-1, with a tentative D call TRBD1 (5 bases). CDR3 size: 14 residues. Per germline, CDR1 SGHTA and CDR2 FQGTGA. V lost 3 bases, J lost 0 bases, and 8 bases lay in between. CDR3 amino acids: CASSFGGMNTEAFF. Here the CDR3 DNA reads TGTGCCAGCAGCTTCGGGGGTATGAACACTGAAGCTTTCTTT.

V and J are TRBV7-2 and TRBJ1-1; 10 bases are shared with TRBD1. The CDR3 runs 14 residues. The V gene end was trimmed by 0 bases and the J gene end by 8 bases; junction bases not matched to a gene: 3. Germline CDR1 reads SGHTA; CDR2 reads FQGNSA. In DNA form, the CDR3 reads TGTGCCAGCAGCTTAGCCCCGACAGGGGGCGAAGCTTTCTTT. Encoded protein: CASSLAPTGGEAFF.

The rearrangement uses TRBV4-1 and TRBJ2-7; the D is unclear. Deletions cut 5 bases from V and 4 bases from J, with 12 bases between. The CDR3 extends over 13 amino acids. Germline V gene sequence: CDR1 MGHRA, CDR2 YSYEKL. CDR3 region: CASSSQNSYEQYF. For the CDR3, the DNA is TGCGCCAGCAGCTCACAAAACAGTTACGAGCAGTACTTC.

This clone was recorded a few times. J is TRBJ2-2 and V is TRBV6-2 or TRBV6-3; D is unclear. The germline V gene has CDR1 MNHEY and CDR2 SVGEGT. V shed 3 bases and J shed 4 bases, with 15 bases lying between them. The CDR3 extends over 16 amino acids. CDR3 DNA sequence: TGTGCCAGCAGTTATTCTTGGGCGTCTGCCACCGGGGAGCTGTTTTTT. Protein sequence: CASSYSWASATGELFF.

The chain uses TRBV7-6 and TRBJ2-1, with 8 positions matching TRBD1. The CDR3 sequence is 14 residues long. V lost 2 bases to trimming and J lost 7 bases; unmatched junction nucleotides: 4. Germline loops: CDR1 SGHVS, CDR2 FNYEAQ. CDR3 DNA sequence: TGTGCCAGCAGCTTACAGGGGGCCGGGAATGAGCAGTTCTTC. Protein product: CASSLQGAGNEQFF.

This clone was seen just once. The CDR3 sequence is CASSPTRGNGNTIYF. In DNA form, the CDR3 reads TGTGCCAGCAGCCCGACCCGGGGGAATGGAAACACCATATATTTT. The chain carries TRBV11-1 and TRBJ1-3; D perhaps matches TRBD1 (5 bases). In germline, CDR1 is SGHAT, CDR2 FQDESV (reference sequence). This CDR3 spans 15 amino acids. The V gene lost 5 bases and the J gene lost 3 bases, with 14 bases spanning the gap.

This rearrangement joins TRBV7-3 to TRBJ2-3, with 7 bases identical to TRBD2. Trimming at V came to 1 base and at J to 4 bases, leaving 5 bases not matched to a gene. The germline V gene has CDR1 SGHTA and CDR2 FQGTGA. This CDR3 spans 15 amino acids. CDR3 sequence (DNA): TGTGCCAGCAGCTTAATTGGGGGGGTAGCAGATACGCAGTATTTT. This codes for CASSLIGGVADTQYF.

The V call is TRBV5-5, the J call TRBJ1-2; the D is unclear. The CDR3 extends over 14 amino acids. The germline V gene encodes CDR1 SGHKS and CDR2 YYEKEE (reference sequence). Trimming left V 2 bases short and J 3 bases short, with 11 bases between. In DNA, the CDR3 is TGTGCCAGCAGCTTTATTGCGGTCGACTATGGCTACACCTTC. Protein sequence: CASSFIAVDYGYTF.

This clone was detected only once. The chain recombines TRBV5-4 with TRBJ1-3, with D hard to call. The CDR3 spans 13 residues. Germline values: CDR1 SGHNT, CDR2 YYREEE (reference sequence). V gave up 0 bases and J gave up 4 bases, with 5 bases separating them. The CDR3 reads CASSLAPGNTIYF. For the CDR3, the DNA is TGTGCCAGCAGCTTGGCTCCCGGAAACACCATATATTTT.

V gene TRBV28 combines with J gene TRBJ2-7; perhaps TRBD2 as D (6 bases). The germline CDR1 and CDR2 sequences are MDHEN and SYDVKM. Trimming removed 3 bases from V and 12 bases from J, with 24 bases in between. The CDR3 covers 15 residues. The CDR3 here is CASSLAREGLIGRYF. DNA for the CDR3: TGTGCCAGCAGTTTGGCGCGAGAGGGACTCATAGGGCGGTACTTC.

This clone has a single count. V is TRBV9 and J is TRBJ2-3, with D uncertain. The germline CDR1 and CDR2 sequences are SGDLS and YYNGEE. The CDR3 covers 14 residues. V was cut by 0 bases and J by 3 bases, with 8 bases left in between. The CDR3 is CASSVALETDTQYF. The CDR3 DNA is TGTGCCAGCAGCGTAGCTTTGGAGACAGATACGCAGTATTTT.

This clone has a single count. The chain carries TRBV5-1 and TRBJ2-3; D perhaps matches TRBD2 (7 bases). V was trimmed by 0 bases and J by 6 bases, leaving 14 bases between them. Looked up from germline, CDR1 is SGHRS and CDR2 is YFSETQ. This CDR3 region has 15 residues. The CDR3 loop reads CASSLDSGDIDTQYF. CDR3 nucleotides: TGCGCCAGCAGCTTGGACAGCGGGGACATCGATACGCAGTATTTT. Together with reference TRBV5-1 and TRBJ2-3, the CDR3 gives the full variable domain: KAGVTQTPRYLIKTRGQQVTLSCSPISGHRSVSWYQQTPGQGLQFLFEYFSETQRNKGNFPGRFSGRQFSNSRSEMNVSTLELGDSALYLCASSLDSGDIDTQYFGPGTRLTVL.

The CDR3 DNA is TGTGCCAGCAGCCGGGACAGGGGGCGCACTGAAGCTTTCTTT. This encodes CASSRDRGRTEAFF. The chain is built from TRBV6-5 and TRBJ1-1; TRBD1 aligns across 12 bases. After removal of 6 bases from V and 4 bases from J, the junction contained 3 bases not matched to a gene. Germline-derived CDR1 and CDR2 are MNHEY and SVGAGI. This CDR3 is 14 amino acids long.

The gene calls are TRBV5-5 and TRBJ2-2; D possibly corresponds to TRBD2 (5 bases). Looked up from germline, CDR1 is SGHKS and CDR2 is YYEKEE (reference sequence). Trimming removed 0 bases at V and 0 bases at J, with 6 bases between. This CDR3 region has 15 residues. CDR3 residues: CASSLGRSNTGELFF. DNA for the CDR3: TGTGCCAGCAGCTTGGGGAGGTCGAACACCGGGGAGCTGTTTTTT. Complete variable domain (other parts from reference TRBV5-5 and TRBJ2-2): DAGVTQSPTHLIKTRGQQVTLRCSPISGHKSVSWYQQVLGQGPQFIFQYYEKEERGRGNFPDRFSARQFPNYSSELNVNALLLGDSALYLCASSLGRSNTGELFFGEGSRLTVL.

This clone was seen only once. The V and J genes are TRBV7-6 and TRBJ1-3; a possible D gene is TRBD1 (5 bases). V lost 2 bases and J 3 bases, leaving 11 bases between the germline ends. The CDR3 loop spans 15 amino acids. Per germline, CDR1 SGHVS and CDR2 FNYEAQ. Here the CDR3 reads CASSLNTGVGNTIYF. In nucleotides, the CDR3 is TGTGCCAGCAGCTTAAATACGGGGGTTGGAAACACCATATATTTT. Variable domain in full (rest from reference TRBV7-6 and TRBJ1-3): GAGVSQSPRYKVTKRGQDVALRCDPISGHVSLYWYRQALGQGPEFLTYFNYEAQQDKSGLPNDRFSAERPEGSISTLTIQRTEQRDSAMYRCASSLNTGVGNTIYFGEGSWLTVV.

The rearrangement joins TRBV19 to TRBJ2-4, with TRBD2 matching 7 bases. V dropped 1 base and J dropped 10; count of bases not matched to a gene: 13. CDR1 and CDR2 from the germline V gene are LNHDA and SQIVND (reference sequence). The CDR3 extends over 16 amino acids. CDR3 sequence reads: CASSIGERGAGFIQYF. The CDR3 DNA is TGTGCCAGTAGTATAGGGGAGCGGGGCGCGGGGTTTATTCAGTACTTC.

The chain joins TRBV7-8 to TRBJ1-1; D gene uncertain. Germline loops: CDR1 SGHVS, CDR2 FQNEAQ. Trimming removed 3 bases at V and 4 bases at J, with 12 bases between. The CDR3 has 14 amino acids. CDR3 loop: CASSFAMESTEAFF. Here the CDR3 DNA reads TGTGCCAGCAGCTTCGCTATGGAGAGCACTGAAGCTTTCTTT. Supplemented by reference TRBV7-8 and TRBJ1-1, the full variable domain reads GAGVSQSPRYKVAKRGQDVALRCDPISGHVSLFWYQQALGQGPEFLTYFQNEAQLDKSGLPSDRFFAERPEGSVSTLKIQRTQQEDSAVYLCASSFAMESTEAFFGQGTRLTVV.

V is TRBV7-2 and J is TRBJ2-7; 14 bases match TRBD2. Losses at the gene ends were 5 bases for V and 1 base for J; bases not matched to a gene: 10. Germline lookup yields CDR1 SGHTA and CDR2 FQGNSA. CDR3 length: 18 residues. CDR3 residues: CASSPAGTSGGRSYEQYF. In nucleotides, the CDR3 is TGTGCCAGCAGCCCCGCCGGGACTAGCGGGGGAAGATCCTACGAGCAGTACTTC.